The clone carrying this TCR beta chain registers medium-sized by frequency. Its specificity is not known. This entry is derived from a study of T cell clusters in autoimmune cytopenias. One tube held mixed TRB-A and TRB-B primer pools for touch-down PCR. Reanalyzing the multiplex PCR reads, TCRdb keeps one entry per CDR3 protein, without DNA. The sample data list thousands of distinct CDR3 sequences. Each sample's input was roughly 250 ng genomic DNA, some 38,000 genome equivalents. Overall study findings and caveats: TRB repertoire shifts in secondary cytopenia and chronic lymphocytic leukemia mostly reflected lymphoma, not autoimmunity.

This CDR3 is built from 14 residues. Germline V CDR1 and CDR2: MNHEY, SVGAGI. The receptor comes from a human donor with an autoimmune cytopenia or autoimmune hepatitis (not recorded which). The genes are TRBV6-5 and TRBJ1-1. The specimen was peripheral blood. The CDR3 sequence is CASKRGGRGTEAFF.